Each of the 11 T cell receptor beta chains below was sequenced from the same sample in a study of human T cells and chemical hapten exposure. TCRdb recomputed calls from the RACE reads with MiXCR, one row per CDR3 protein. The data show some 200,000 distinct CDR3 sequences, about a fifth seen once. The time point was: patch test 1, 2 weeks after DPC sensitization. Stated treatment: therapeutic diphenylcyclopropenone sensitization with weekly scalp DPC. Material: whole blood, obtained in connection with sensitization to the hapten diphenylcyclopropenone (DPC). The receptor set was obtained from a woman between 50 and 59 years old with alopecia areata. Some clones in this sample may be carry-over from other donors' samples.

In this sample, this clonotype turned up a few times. The CDR3 sequence: CASVERTNTGELFF. The CDR3 DNA reads as TGTGCCAGCGTTGAGCGAACGAACACCGGGGAGCTGTTTTTT. V gene TRBV2 combines with J gene TRBJ2-2; D gene uncertain. V was shortened by 8 bases and J by 0 bases, with 10 bases between the two germline ends. Germline CDR1 and CDR2: SNHLY and FYNNEI. This CDR3 has 14 residues.

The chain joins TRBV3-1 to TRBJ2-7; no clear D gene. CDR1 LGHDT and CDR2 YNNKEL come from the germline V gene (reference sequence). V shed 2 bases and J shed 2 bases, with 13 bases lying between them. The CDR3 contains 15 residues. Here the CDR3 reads CASSQYVGGTYEQYF. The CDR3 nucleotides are TGTGCCAGCAGCCAATACGTGGGTGGGACCTACGAGCAGTACTTC.

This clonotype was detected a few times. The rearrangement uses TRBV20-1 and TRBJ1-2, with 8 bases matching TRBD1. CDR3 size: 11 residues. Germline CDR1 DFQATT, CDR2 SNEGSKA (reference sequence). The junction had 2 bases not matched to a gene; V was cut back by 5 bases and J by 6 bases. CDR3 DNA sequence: TGCAGTGCTCAACAGGGGGATGGCTACACCTTC. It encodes CSAQQGDGYTF.

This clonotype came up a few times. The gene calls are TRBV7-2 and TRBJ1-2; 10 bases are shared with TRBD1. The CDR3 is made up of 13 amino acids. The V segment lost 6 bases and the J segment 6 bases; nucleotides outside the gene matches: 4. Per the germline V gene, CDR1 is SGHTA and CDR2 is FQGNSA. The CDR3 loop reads CASRTTGGDGYTF. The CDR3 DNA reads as TGTGCCAGCAGGACGACAGGGGGCGATGGCTACACCTTC.

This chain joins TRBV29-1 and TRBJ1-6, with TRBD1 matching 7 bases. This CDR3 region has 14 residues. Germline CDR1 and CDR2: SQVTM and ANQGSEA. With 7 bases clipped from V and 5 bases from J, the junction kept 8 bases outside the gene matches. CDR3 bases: TGCAGCGCCCGTCCAGGGGGGGATAATTCACCCCTCCACTTT. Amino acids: CSARPGGDNSPLHF.

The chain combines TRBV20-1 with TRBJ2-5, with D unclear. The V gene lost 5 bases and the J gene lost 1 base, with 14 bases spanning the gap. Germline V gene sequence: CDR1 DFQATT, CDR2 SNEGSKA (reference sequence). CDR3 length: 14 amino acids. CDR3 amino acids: CSARPADSQETQYF. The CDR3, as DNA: TGCAGTGCTCGCCCCGCGGATTCCCAAGAGACCCAGTACTTC.

The CDR3 here is CASSLVFGEQFF. The CDR3 nucleotides are TGTGCCAGCAGCTTAGTGTTCGGTGAGCAGTTCTTC. The V and J genes are TRBV7-2 and TRBJ2-1; D remains ambiguous. With 1 base removed from V and 9 bases from J, the gap between germline ends came to 7 bases. The germline V gene encodes CDR1 SGHTA and CDR2 FQGNSA. The CDR3 has 12 residues.

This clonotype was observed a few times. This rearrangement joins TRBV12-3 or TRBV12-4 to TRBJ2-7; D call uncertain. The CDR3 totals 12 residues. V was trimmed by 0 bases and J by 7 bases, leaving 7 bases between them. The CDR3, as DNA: TGTGCCAGCAGTTTAGCTGGGGTGGAGCAGTACTTC. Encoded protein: CASSLAGVEQYF.

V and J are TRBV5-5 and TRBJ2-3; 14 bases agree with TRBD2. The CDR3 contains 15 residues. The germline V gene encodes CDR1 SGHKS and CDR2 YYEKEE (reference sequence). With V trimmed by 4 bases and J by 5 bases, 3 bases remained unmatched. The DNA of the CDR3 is TGTGCCAGCAGCAAGGGACTAGCGGGAGTAGATACGCAGTATTTT. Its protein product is CASSKGLAGVDTQYF. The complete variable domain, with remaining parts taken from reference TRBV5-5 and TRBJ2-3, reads DAGVTQSPTHLIKTRGQQVTLRCSPISGHKSVSWYQQVLGQGPQFIFQYYEKEERGRGNFPDRFSARQFPNYSSELNVNALLLGDSALYLCASSKGLAGVDTQYFGPGTRLTVL.

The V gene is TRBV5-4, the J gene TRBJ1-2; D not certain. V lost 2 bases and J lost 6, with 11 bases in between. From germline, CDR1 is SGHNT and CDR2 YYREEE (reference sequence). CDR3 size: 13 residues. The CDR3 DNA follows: TGTGCCAGCAGCTTTCGGAGGGCGGATGGCTACACCTTC. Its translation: CASSFRRADGYTF.

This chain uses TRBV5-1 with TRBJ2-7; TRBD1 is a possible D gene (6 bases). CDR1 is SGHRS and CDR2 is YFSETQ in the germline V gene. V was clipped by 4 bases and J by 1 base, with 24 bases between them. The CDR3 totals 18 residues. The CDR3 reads CASSRHIPGQHVSYEQYF. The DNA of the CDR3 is TGCGCCAGCAGCCGACACATCCCAGGACAGCACGTTTCCTACGAGCAGTACTTC.